This T cell receptor (beta chain) stems from a study of beta chain features in type 1 diabetes. Study observations and caveats: Patients' naive, central memory and regulatory TCRB repertoires appeared more alike than those of healthy donors.

Germline V CDR1 and CDR2: LGHNA, YSLEER. V lost 6 bases to trimming and J lost 5 bases, with 14 bases between them. The length of the CDR3 is 14 residues. All of the isolated RNA was reverse transcribed, so expressed TCRB transcripts were sequenced. Clones were read by immunoSEQ multiplex PCR, and TCRdb kept only the in-frame ones, dropping some. The sample carries about 180,000 clones, approximately 13% recorded once. Regarding this clone: Its specificity is unknown.

Input material: central memory CD4+ T cells from blood. This rearrangement joins TRBV4-3 to TRBJ2-1, with D hard to call. The source is a young woman in good health. The CDR3 spells CASRYGTINNEQFF. The CDR3 DNA follows: TGCGCCAGCAGATACGGTACTATCAACAATGAGCAGTTCTTC.